This T cell receptor beta chain was obtained from a study of T-cell reconstitution after alpha-beta-depleted transplantation in children. The germline gives CDR1 DFQATT, CDR2 SNEGSKA (reference sequence). V gave up 1 base and J gave up 0 bases, with 18 bases separating them. The CDR3 is 17 residues long. Only a few counts were recorded for this clonotype. Unique molecular identifiers were built into the TCRbeta library. TCRdb recomputed calls from the PCR reads with MiXCR, one row per CDR3 protein. The repertoire consists of some 600,000 distinct CDR3 sequences, with around a sixth occurring once and the leading ten covering approximately 1%.

The source of this sequence is a human donor who donated a stem cell graft to a child with acute myeloid leukemia. The chain couples TRBV20-1 to TRBJ1-1, with D possibly TRBD1 on 5 matching bases. This specimen was PBMCs from the stem cell graft donor, taken from the stem cell graft. The CDR3 protein is CSARVRAGPLMNTEAFF. The CDR3 DNA sequence: TGCAGTGCTAGAGTTAGGGCGGGGCCGCTTATGAACACTGAAGCTTTCTTT.